These 2 T cell receptor beta chains were all obtained from the same sample, sequenced in a study of multiple sclerosis patients with progressive multifocal leukoencephalopathy. The protocol was immunoSEQ multiplex PCR, while the TCRdb copy is restricted to in-frame clones and leaves out a portion. Of approximately 31,000 clones listed, about 90% are singletons. The time point denotes: time of PML onset. Sample: PBMCs, taken from a patient treated with natalizumab. Source of these receptors: a human donor with progressive multifocal leukoencephalopathy.

The V gene is TRBV19, the J gene TRBJ1-5; TRBD1 matches at 7 bases. V trimming: 7 bases; J trimming: 1 base; junction bases outside the gene matches: 4. This CDR3 is built from 14 residues. CDR1 and CDR2 (germline): LNHDA, SQIVND (reference sequence). CDR3 protein: CASNTGVSNQPQHF. The DNA of the CDR3 is TGTGCCAGTAATACAGGGGTAAGCAATCAGCCCCAGCATTTT.

This chain links TRBV30 with TRBJ1-4; D is uncertain. Germline V gene data show CDR1 as GTSNPN and CDR2 as SVGIG (reference sequence). V dropped 5 bases and J dropped 8 bases, with 9 bases sitting between them. There are 11 residues in the CDR3. The CDR3 DNA follows: TGTGCCTGGCATATACGGGAAAAACTGTTTTTT. It is translated as CAWHIREKLFF.